The 9 T cell receptor beta chains given below trace back to one sample, sequenced in a study of Ad26.COV2.S vaccination and SARS-CoV-2 variants (dated by TCRdb to the early 2020s). To prepare the library, the immunoSEQ multiplex PCR assay was applied. This is the immuneACCESS table as TCRdb keeps it, with only in-frame sequences that have V and J called. A part of the clones is gone; compared with another copy, unresolved V genes explain less than half, and the rest is unexplained. The sample has roughly 350,000 clones on record, 86% of them singletons. Jointly, the top ten make up approximately 11% of the sample. Per the publication, the treatment or condition label means: some 19 received Ad26.COV2.S at low or high dose, single or two shots; about 5 received placebo; per-sample allocation not given. For vaccine and placebo recipients, repertoires were sequenced using samples collected on day 63 after the first injection.

The input for sequencing was peripheral blood, taken in a trial of Ad26.COV2.S vaccine versus placebo. These receptors all come from a person between 18 and 65 years old who received the Ad26.COV2.S COVID-19 vaccine or a placebo.

The rearrangement links TRBV6-1 to TRBJ2-3; no clear D gene. CDR3 length: 14 amino acids. Trimming cost V 2 bases and J 0 bases, with 6 bases left between them. CDR1 is MNHNS, CDR2 SASEGT, per germline. CDR3 sequence reads: CASSEYQSTDTQYF. In DNA form, the CDR3 reads TGTGCCAGCAGTGAATACCAAAGCACAGATACGCAGTATTTT.

The V call is TRBV9, the J call TRBJ2-3; tentative D call: TRBD2 (6 bases). The V end was cut by 4 bases, the J end by 2 bases, with 17 bases between. Germline V lookup: CDR1 SGDLS, CDR2 YYNGEE. This CDR3 contains 16 residues. For the CDR3, the DNA is TGTGCCAGCAGCCCCGGTGGTAGCGGCTACACAGATACGCAGTATTTT. It translates to CASSPGGSGYTDTQYF.

This clone was recorded at least ten times. The chain carries TRBV11-2 and TRBJ2-6; no reliable D call. Trimming took 0 bases from V and 3 from J, leaving 3 bases between them. This CDR3 spans 14 amino acids. Per the germline V gene, CDR1 is SGHAT and CDR2 is FQNNGV. CDR3 nucleotide sequence: TGTGCCAGCAGCTTAGAGGTTGGGGCCAACGTCCTGACTTTC. As protein: CASSLEVGANVLTF.

This clone occurred once. This chain joins TRBV3-1 (or the pseudogene TRBV3-2) and TRBJ2-7; D is uncertain. CDR3 size: 12 residues. V dropped 0 bases and J dropped 5 bases, with 5 bases sitting between them. From germline, CDR1 is LGHDT and CDR2 YNNKEL (reference sequence). The CDR3 nucleotides are TGTGCCAGCAGCCAAGATCTACACGAGCAGTACTTC. Protein: CASSQDLHEQYF.

This chain joins TRBV3-1 (or the pseudogene TRBV3-2) and TRBJ1-5; TRBD1 might be the D (6 bases). Germline V CDR1 and CDR2: LGHDT, YNNKEL (reference sequence). Deletions cut 4 bases from V and 3 bases from J, with 13 bases between. This CDR3 comprises 15 residues. As DNA, the CDR3 is TGTGCCAGCAGCCCACTAACAGGGCCCAATCAGCCCCAGCATTTT. Protein sequence: CASSPLTGPNQPQHF.

The chain couples TRBV6-2 or TRBV6-3 to TRBJ2-3; D tentatively fits TRBD1 or TRBD2 (5 bases each). The V end was cut by 3 bases, the J end by 5 bases, with 12 bases between. Per germline, CDR1 MNHEY and CDR2 SVGEGT. There are 14 residues in the CDR3. The CDR3 region has the DNA TGTGCCAGCAGTTATACGGGGCTAAAAGATACGCAGTATTTT. It specifies CASSYTGLKDTQYF.

The V and J genes are TRBV27 and TRBJ2-2; possible D gene TRBD1, 5 bases. Trimming shortened V by 6 bases and J by 3 bases, and 11 bases separated the two germline ends. Germline-derived CDR1 and CDR2 are MNHEY and SMNVEV (reference sequence). The CDR3 is made up of 14 amino acids. The chain's CDR3 is CASSLGADTGELFF. The CDR3 DNA reads TGTGCCAGCAGCCTAGGGGCGGACACCGGGGAGCTGTTTTTT.

The rearrangement links TRBV5-1 to TRBJ2-1; 8 bases are a match to TRBD2. Per the germline V gene, CDR1 is SGHRS and CDR2 is YFSETQ. The J segment lost 9 bases and the V segment lost 0 bases, leaving 8 bases of the junction unmatched. This CDR3 is 15 amino acids long. DNA of the CDR3: TGCGCCAGCAGCTTGGGAAGCGGGAGTTTAGGTGAGCAGTTCTTC. Residues: CASSLGSGSLGEQFF.

This rearrangement joins TRBV24-1 to TRBJ1-1; D gene ambiguous. Deletions cut 4 bases from V and 6 bases from J, with 11 bases between. The V gene's germline CDR1 is KGHDR and CDR2 SFDVKD. This CDR3 region has 13 residues. CDR3 sequence (DNA): TGTGCCACCAGTGACTCCGGACGGCCTGAAGCTTTCTTT. This encodes CATSDSGRPEAFF.